Each of the 22 T cell receptor beta chains below was sequenced from the same sample in a study of beta chain features in type 1 diabetes. Reverse transcription of all isolated RNA meant that expressed TCRB transcripts were sequenced. The method was immunoSEQ multiplex PCR; TCRdb's version includes in-frame clones alone and lacks a portion of them. The data show about 230,000 clones, over 8.5% seen once. What was sequenced was naive CD4+ T cells from blood. The receptor set was obtained from a woman under 30 in good health.

This clone was seen more than once but under ten times. The chain is built from TRBV19 and TRBJ2-5, with no clear D. This CDR3 is built from 15 residues. Germline V gene sequence: CDR1 LNHDA, CDR2 SQIVND (reference sequence). Trimming pared 5 bases from V and 4 bases from J, leaving 17 bases between. DNA of the CDR3: TGTGCCAGTAGTTTGAGAGGTCCCGGCGGAGAGACCCAGTACTTC. Translated: CASSLRGPGGETQYF.

V is TRBV6-6 and J is TRBJ2-1; D remains unclear. Germline lookup yields CDR1 MNHNY and CDR2 SVGAGI (reference sequence). The CDR3 runs 13 residues. Trimming cost V 8 bases and J 6 bases, with 14 bases left between them. This chain's CDR3 is CASVSVIRNEQFF. DNA for the CDR3: TGTGCCAGCGTATCGGTTATTCGCAATGAGCAGTTCTTC.

This clone was observed a handful of times. The rearrangement joins TRBV7-9 to TRBJ1-2; TRBD1 matches at 8 bases. The CDR3 length is 16 residues. Germline values: CDR1 SEHNR, CDR2 FQNEAQ (reference sequence). Trimming removed 1 base from V and 0 bases from J; junction bases left unmatched: 4. The CDR3 DNA sequence: TGTGCCAGCAGCTTAGTCCCGGACAGGGCTAACTATGGCTACACCTTC. Its protein product is CASSLVPDRANYGYTF.

This clone was observed a few times. The chain is built from TRBV2 and TRBJ2-7; D may be TRBD2 (5 bases). Looked up from germline, CDR1 is SNHLY and CDR2 is FYNNEI. The CDR3 sequence is 16 residues long. V lost 5 bases and J 5 bases, leaving 22 bases between the germline ends. The DNA for the CDR3 is TGTGCCAGCAGTCCCCTTTCAGCTAGCAGATCCGACGAGCAGTACTTC. This encodes CASSPLSASRSDEQYF. The full variable domain, in which reference TRBV2 and TRBJ2-7 provide the parts outside the CDR3, is EPEVTQTPSHQVTQMGQEVILRCVPISNHLYFYWYRQILGQKVEFLVSFYNNEISEKSEIFDDQFSVERPDGSNFTLKIRSTKLEDSAMYFCASSPLSASRSDEQYFGPGTRLTVT.

The CDR3 reads CAWIMSGRLDSPLHF. The CDR3 DNA follows: TGTGCCTGGATTATGAGTGGGCGATTGGATTCACCCCTCCACTTT. The genes are TRBV30 and TRBJ1-6; D is unresolved. Trimming removed 4 bases from V and 8 bases from J, with 18 bases in between. Germline V gene lookup returns CDR1 GTSNPN and CDR2 SVGIG (reference sequence). The CDR3 has 15 residues.

This clone was detected a few times. The CDR3: CASSPSDGYTF. The CDR3 bases are TGTGCCAGCAGCCCCTCGGATGGCTACACCTTC. The rearrangement uses TRBV7-9 and TRBJ1-2; D gene unclear. The V end was cut by 5 bases, the J end by 6 bases, with 7 bases between. Germline V gene data show CDR1 as SEHNR and CDR2 as FQNEAQ (reference sequence). The CDR3 covers 11 residues.

This clone was counted a few times. The J gene is TRBJ1-2, the V gene TRBV6-5, with 11 bases identical to TRBD1. The germline V gene encodes CDR1 MNHEY and CDR2 SVGAGI. J lost 6 bases, V lost 7 bases, and 7 bases had no gene match. CDR3 length: 14 amino acids. Here the CDR3 reads CASNPDRGRDGYTF. CDR3 DNA: TGTGCCAGCAACCCGGACAGGGGGCGCGATGGCTACACCTTC.

This clone was counted between two and nine times. The V gene is TRBV7-2, the J gene TRBJ2-7, with TRBD2 matching over 7 bases. Germline V gene sequence: CDR1 SGHTA, CDR2 FQGNSA. CDR3 size: 16 residues. Unmatched junction bases numbered 11, after V lost 5 bases and J lost 1 base. Written as DNA, the CDR3 is TGTGCCAGCAGCCTTCTACTGGGGGGACTATCCTACGAGCAGTACTTC. It yields the protein CASSLLLGGLSYEQYF.

This clone has a handful of counts. The gene calls are TRBV5-1 and TRBJ1-6; possible D gene TRBD1, 5 bases. Germline V CDR1 and CDR2: SGHRS, YFSETQ. This CDR3 has 15 amino acids. Trimming pared 0 bases from V and 10 bases from J, leaving 14 bases between. The CDR3 region is CASSLEGREGSPLHF. The CDR3 DNA reads TGCGCCAGCAGCTTGGAGGGCAGGGAAGGCTCACCCCTCCACTTT.

CDR3 DNA sequence: TGTGCCAGCAGCGGGGCCCGTGATTCACCCCTCCACTTT. Translated: CASSGARDSPLHF. The rearrangement links TRBV5-4 to TRBJ1-6, with D perhaps matching TRBD1 (5 bases). The CDR3 contains 13 residues. Germline V gene lookup returns CDR1 SGHNT and CDR2 YYREEE (reference sequence). Between the trimmed V and J ends, which lost 4 bases and 8 bases, there was a span of 10 bases.

This chain links TRBV30 with TRBJ2-7; a possible D gene is TRBD2 (7 bases). Between the trimmed V and J ends, which lost 2 bases and 0 bases, there was a span of 14 bases. The CDR3 has 15 residues. Germline V gene lookup returns CDR1 GTSNPN and CDR2 SVGIG (reference sequence). CDR3 loop: CAWSYWRGHSYEQYF. CDR3 nucleotide sequence: TGTGCCTGGAGTTATTGGCGGGGGCACTCCTACGAGCAGTACTTC.

This clone appeared many times. The chain has TRBV7-2 and TRBJ2-1, with a possible D match to TRBD2 (5 bases). This CDR3 comprises 15 residues. The ends were cut back, 1 base at V and 5 bases at J, with 12 bases in the middle. The germline V gene has CDR1 SGHTA and CDR2 FQGNSA. CDR3: CASSLEAGPHNEQFF. The DNA for the CDR3 is TGTGCCAGCAGCTTAGAGGCGGGCCCCCACAATGAGCAGTTCTTC.

The V and J genes are TRBV6-1 and TRBJ2-7; TRBD1 is a possible D gene (5 bases). Trimming took off 4 bases at V and 3 bases at J, with 7 bases between the two ends. The CDR3 is 12 amino acids. Germline loops: CDR1 MNHNS, CDR2 SASEGT. The CDR3 loop is CASSADSYEQYF. The CDR3 bases are TGTGCCAGCAGTGCTGACAGCTACGAGCAGTACTTC.

The V and J genes are TRBV19 and TRBJ1-1; TRBD1 matches at 8 bases. Trimming took 1 base from V and 1 from J; bases not matched to a gene: 2. This CDR3 has 15 amino acids. Germline CDR1 is LNHDA and CDR2 is SQIVND (reference sequence). The CDR3 DNA reads TGTGCCAGTAGTATAGCAGGGGGCCGGAACACTGAAGCTTTCTTT. Translation gives CASSIAGGRNTEAFF.

This clone has more than one count but fewer than ten. This chain links TRBV7-9 with TRBJ1-2, with 9 bases lining up with TRBD1. The CDR3 covers 16 residues. Germline trimming cut 4 bases from V and 2 bases from J; bases unmatched to any gene: 8. Germline CDR1 and CDR2: SEHNR and FQNEAQ (reference sequence). In DNA, the CDR3 is TGTGCCAGCAGCTGGAAGAGGACAGGGGACAACTATGGCTACACCTTC. It is translated as CASSWKRTGDNYGYTF.

This clone came up a few times. The chain employs TRBV4-1 and TRBJ2-7; 7 nucleotides line up with TRBD1. This CDR3 is 16 amino acids long. V trimming: 3 bases; J trimming: 0 bases; junction bases outside the gene matches: 8. Germline lookup yields CDR1 MGHRA and CDR2 YSYEKL. The CDR3 region has the DNA TGCGCCAGCAGCCAGGATACAGGGGCCCACTCCTACGAGCAGTACTTC. Translation: CASSQDTGAHSYEQYF.

This clone was found many times. CDR3: CASSNRQGGTDTQYF. CDR3 in DNA: TGTGCCAGCAGCAATAGACAGGGGGGCACAGATACGCAGTATTTT. J is TRBJ2-3 and V is TRBV7-2; 9 bases map to TRBD1. The V and J ends lost 5 bases and 1 base, in that order; junction bases with no gene match: 4. The germline V gene encodes CDR1 SGHTA and CDR2 FQGNSA. CDR3 size: 15 residues.

This clone came up a few times. The chain joins TRBV30 to TRBJ2-7, with 10 positions matching TRBD1. Trimming cost V 0 bases and J 7 bases; bases outside gene matches: 9. The CDR3 runs 15 residues. Germline CDR1 is GTSNPN and CDR2 is SVGIG (reference sequence). The CDR3 here is CAWSVSLRDRGEQYF. CDR3 in DNA: TGTGCCTGGAGTGTATCCCTACGGGACAGGGGAGAGCAGTACTTC.

This clone came up a few times. The chain joins TRBV5-1 to TRBJ1-6; possibly TRBD1 for D (5 bases). Trimming cost V 0 bases and J 8 bases, with 12 bases left between them. The CDR3 sequence is 15 residues long. Germline V gene data show CDR1 as SGHRS and CDR2 as YFSETQ. The CDR3 DNA follows: TGCGCCAGCAGCTTGGGGATGACAGTCGATTCACCCCTCCACTTT. Translated: CASSLGMTVDSPLHF. Variable domain in full (rest from reference TRBV5-1 and TRBJ1-6): KAGVTQTPRYLIKTRGQQVTLSCSPISGHRSVSWYQQTPGQGLQFLFEYFSETQRNKGNFPGRFSGRQFSNSRSEMNVSTLELGDSALYLCASSLGMTVDSPLHFGNGTRLTVT.

The chain has TRBV7-9 and TRBJ2-1; 7 nucleotides agree with TRBD2. V shed 3 bases and J 8 bases; nucleotides not matched to a gene: 10. The CDR3 consists of 15 residues. Germline assignment: CDR1 SEHNR and CDR2 FQNEAQ (reference sequence). CDR3 in DNA: TGTGCCAGCAGCTTGGGGGAGGGCGGCTTCCATGAGCAGTTCTTC. It yields the protein CASSLGEGGFHEQFF.

There are a few counts of this clone. The chain combines TRBV29-1 with TRBJ1-2; 10 positions match TRBD1. This CDR3 is 12 amino acids long. V shed 6 bases, J shed 8 bases, and the junction held 6 bases outside the gene matches. Germline CDR1 is SQVTM and CDR2 is ANQGSEA. The CDR3: CSVGGTGAGYTF. The CDR3 region has the DNA TGCAGCGTGGGAGGGACAGGGGCCGGCTACACCTTC.

This clone showed up just a few times. CDR3 residues: CASSISGRTDTQYF. The CDR3 region has the DNA TGTGCCAGCAGCATTAGCGGGAGGACAGATACGCAGTATTTT. The V gene is TRBV9, the J gene TRBJ2-3; 10 bases map to TRBD2. This CDR3 comprises 14 residues. Germline V CDR1 and CDR2: SGDLS, YYNGEE. V lost 4 bases, J lost 3 bases, and 2 bases stayed unmatched.